This T cell receptor beta chain originates from a study of CD8 T cells in ankylosing spondylitis (dated by TCRdb to about 2017). Describing the broader study: T cell receptor beta repertoires were profiled in healthy donors and ankylosing spondylitis patients so that disease-linked TCR variants could be found. In total, the full study cohort was made up of some 110 healthy donors and 25 to 30 ankylosing spondylitis patients. Samples of peripheral blood were taken, and for ankylosing spondylitis patients, synovial fluid was collected as well. What the work shows at the level of the full study, not this receptor alone: Blood from ankylosing spondylitis patients appeared to be characterized by a TCR beta motif made up of several highly homologous amino acid variants. The disease-linked clones were reported to be significantly enriched in matched synovial fluid samples from ankylosing spondylitis patients. The disease-linked clones showed a CD8+ phenotype and occurred at relatively low frequencies in peripheral blood. Some motif variants had previously been reported in the synovial fluid and blood of reactive arthritis patients, which suggests shared mechanisms of disease initiation.

V is cut by 0 bases and J by 9 bases, and the space between the germline ends is 16 bases. Reading the germline V gene gives CDR1 SGHDT and CDR2 YYEEEE. The CDR3 runs 15 amino acids, cysteine and phenylalanine included. Just CDR3 DNA is preserved here, 45 bases in frame from base 1. The data were produced on an Illumina HiSeq 2500. Quantitative 5'-RACE with molecular barcodes was the method used to prepare the TCR beta libraries. In the paper's pipeline: A new computational method based on a probabilistic model of VDJ rearrangement was used to identify disease-linked TCR variants. TCRdb ran its own pipeline on the public reads, namely fastp trimming at Q25 and MiXCR clone calling, and kept in-frame beta chains. Each CDR3 protein gets just one entry, which takes the most common genes and DNA from the rows behind it. The V and J calls shown here were made by TCRdb, not taken from the authors' results. The sample profile shows about 360,000 distinct CDR3 sequences; roughly 14% of them were found once. About 1.1% of the sample rests with the top ten.

Of note for this clonotype: What antigen it recognizes has not been identified. Base-call qualities are not available, and no considerably larger clone is one nucleotide away.

The sequenced material came from blood, either unsorted or a sorted T cell fraction (not recorded which). This TCR was recovered from a male donor with ankylosing spondylitis or in good health (not recorded which). The sequence joins TRBV5-6 to TRBJ2-1, with TRBD2 perhaps the D gene, on 6 matching bases. The DNA sequence is given as TGTGCCAGCAGCTTGGGGCGGGGTTTCCGTTCTGAGCAGTTCTTC. It translates as CASSLGRGFRSEQFF.